A selection of T cell receptor beta chains follows, all from one sample in a study of T cells after yellow fever vaccination. TCRdb ran MiXCR on the 5' RACE reads and lists one entry per CDR3 protein. The sample lists around 140,000 distinct CDR3 sequences, 7.7% occurring once. The source was CD4+ T cells sorted from PBMCs, collected 5 days after the yellow fever booster vaccination. These receptors were taken from a man aged 25-40 years who received the YFV17D yellow fever vaccine. The CDR3 runs from the conserved cysteine through the conserved F or W. The order of the fields is D gene, J gene, clone size, V gene, CDR3 protein, CDR3 DNA. D genes are given only for firm matches. Only some rows state a clone size, as once, few, many or a class for expanded clones.

NA,TRBJ2-4,NA,TRBV20-1,CSARDLVDFAKNIQYF,TGCAGTGCTAGAGATCTAGTAGATTTCGCCAAAAACATTCAGTACTTC
NA,TRBJ2-1,many,TRBV27,CASSFVGISSYNEQFF,TGTGCCAGCAGTTTCGTCGGCATAAGCTCCTACAATGAGCAGTTCTTC
NA,TRBJ2-4,few,TRBV7-2,CASSLVGLAKNIQYF,TGTGCCAGCAGCTTAGTAGGGTTAGCCAAAAACATTCAGTACTTC
NA,TRBJ1-6,many,TRBV5-1,CASSLVGGAMPLHF,TGCGCCAGCAGCTTGGTTGGCGGGGCAATGCCCCTCCACTTT
NA,TRBJ2-7,many,TRBV20-1,CSAPAGSSYEQYF,TGCAGTGCCCCGGCCGGCTCCTCCTACGAGCAGTACTTC
NA,TRBJ2-5,many,TRBV30,CAWSVHHGETQYF,TGTGCCTGGAGTGTACACCACGGGGAGACCCAGTACTTC
TRBD2,TRBJ2-1,many,TRBV27,CASRILNPLAGGSNEQFF,TGTGCCAGCAGAATCTTGAACCCGCTAGCGGGAGGTTCCAATGAGCAGTTCTTC
NA,TRBJ2-7,NA,TRBV5-4,CASSPTPTENEQYF,TGTGCCAGCAGCCCTACCCCAACGGAGAACGAGCAGTACTTC
NA,TRBJ1-5,many,TRBV18,CASSPQGVSQPQHF,TGTGCCAGCTCACCACAGGGAGTAAGTCAGCCCCAGCATTTT
TRBD2,TRBJ2-1,many,TRBV7-9,CASDWTSGSESYNEQFF,TGTGCCAGCGATTGGACTAGCGGGAGTGAGTCCTACAATGAGCAGTTCTTC
TRBD2,TRBJ2-1,many,TRBV12-3/TRBV12-4,CASKETSGRWNEQFF,TGTGCCAGCAAGGAAACTAGCGGGAGGTGGAATGAGCAGTTCTTC
TRBD2,TRBJ2-3,many,TRBV20-1,CSRVPAGGIDTQYF,TGCAGTCGAGTCCCGGCGGGAGGAATAGATACGCAGTATTTT
NA,TRBJ2-5,many,TRBV5-6,CASSFQGTPQETQYF,TGTGCCAGCAGCTTCCAGGGGACGCCACAAGAGACCCAGTACTTC
NA,TRBJ2-7,many,TRBV3-1,CASSQGTKDAYEQYF,TGTGCCAGCAGCCAAGGGACGAAGGATGCCTACGAGCAGTACTTC
TRBD2,TRBJ2-1,many,TRBV7-9,CASSLPIRLAGGRNEQFF,TGTGCCAGCAGCTTACCCATCCGACTAGCGGGAGGGCGGAATGAGCAGTTCTTC
NA,TRBJ2-3,many,TRBV29-1,CSVDGGGTDTQYF,TGCAGCGTTGACGGGGGAGGCACAGATACGCAGTATTTT
TRBD1,TRBJ1-1,many,TRBV20-1,CSATRQGKAEAFF,TGCAGTGCTACAAGACAGGGCAAGGCTGAAGCTTTCTTT
NA,TRBJ2-6,many,TRBV28,CASLQETGANVLTF,TGTGCCAGCCTACAGGAGACTGGGGCCAACGTCCTGACTTTC
NA,TRBJ2-7,many,TRBV20-1,CSARGHPYEQYF,TGCAGTGCTAGAGGACACCCCTACGAGCAGTACTTC
NA,TRBJ2-3,many,TRBV6-1,CASREVSRTDTQYF,TGTGCCAGCAGGGAGGTCTCTCGCACAGATACGCAGTATTTT
NA,TRBJ2-7,many,TRBV5-1,CASSAIQGSDEQYF,TGCGCCAGCAGCGCAATCCAGGGAAGTGACGAGCAGTACTTC
TRBD2,TRBJ2-1,many,TRBV12-3/TRBV12-4,CASSDVPGLARNEQFF,TGTGCCAGCAGTGACGTGCCGGGACTAGCGCGCAATGAGCAGTTCTTC
NA,TRBJ2-5,few,TRBV20-1,CSALPSRPPEETQYF,TGCAGTGCGCTACCTAGCAGACCCCCAGAGGAGACCCAGTACTTC
NA,TRBJ1-2,many,TRBV20-1,CSAPGTSNYGYTF,TGCAGTGCTCCTGGGACATCGAACTATGGCTACACCTTC
NA,TRBJ2-2,many,TRBV7-2,CASSFRAGTGELFF,TGTGCCAGCAGCTTCAGGGCGGGCACCGGGGAGCTGTTTTTT
NA,TRBJ2-1,many,TRBV2,CASRSGASSYNEQFF,TGTGCCAGCAGGAGCGGTGCGAGCTCCTACAATGAGCAGTTCTTC
TRBD2,TRBJ2-2,many,TRBV5-1,CASQSSGTAGELFF,TGCGCCAGCCAATCTAGCGGGACGGCCGGGGAGCTGTTTTTT
TRBD2,TRBJ2-5,NA,TRBV7-9,CASSFFTSGSLETQYF,TGTGCCAGCAGCTTCTTTACTAGCGGGAGCCTGGAGACCCAGTACTTC
NA,TRBJ1-4,many,TRBV29-1,CSVVYPDLNEKLFF,TGCAGCGTTGTGTACCCGGACCTTAATGAAAAACTGTTTTTT